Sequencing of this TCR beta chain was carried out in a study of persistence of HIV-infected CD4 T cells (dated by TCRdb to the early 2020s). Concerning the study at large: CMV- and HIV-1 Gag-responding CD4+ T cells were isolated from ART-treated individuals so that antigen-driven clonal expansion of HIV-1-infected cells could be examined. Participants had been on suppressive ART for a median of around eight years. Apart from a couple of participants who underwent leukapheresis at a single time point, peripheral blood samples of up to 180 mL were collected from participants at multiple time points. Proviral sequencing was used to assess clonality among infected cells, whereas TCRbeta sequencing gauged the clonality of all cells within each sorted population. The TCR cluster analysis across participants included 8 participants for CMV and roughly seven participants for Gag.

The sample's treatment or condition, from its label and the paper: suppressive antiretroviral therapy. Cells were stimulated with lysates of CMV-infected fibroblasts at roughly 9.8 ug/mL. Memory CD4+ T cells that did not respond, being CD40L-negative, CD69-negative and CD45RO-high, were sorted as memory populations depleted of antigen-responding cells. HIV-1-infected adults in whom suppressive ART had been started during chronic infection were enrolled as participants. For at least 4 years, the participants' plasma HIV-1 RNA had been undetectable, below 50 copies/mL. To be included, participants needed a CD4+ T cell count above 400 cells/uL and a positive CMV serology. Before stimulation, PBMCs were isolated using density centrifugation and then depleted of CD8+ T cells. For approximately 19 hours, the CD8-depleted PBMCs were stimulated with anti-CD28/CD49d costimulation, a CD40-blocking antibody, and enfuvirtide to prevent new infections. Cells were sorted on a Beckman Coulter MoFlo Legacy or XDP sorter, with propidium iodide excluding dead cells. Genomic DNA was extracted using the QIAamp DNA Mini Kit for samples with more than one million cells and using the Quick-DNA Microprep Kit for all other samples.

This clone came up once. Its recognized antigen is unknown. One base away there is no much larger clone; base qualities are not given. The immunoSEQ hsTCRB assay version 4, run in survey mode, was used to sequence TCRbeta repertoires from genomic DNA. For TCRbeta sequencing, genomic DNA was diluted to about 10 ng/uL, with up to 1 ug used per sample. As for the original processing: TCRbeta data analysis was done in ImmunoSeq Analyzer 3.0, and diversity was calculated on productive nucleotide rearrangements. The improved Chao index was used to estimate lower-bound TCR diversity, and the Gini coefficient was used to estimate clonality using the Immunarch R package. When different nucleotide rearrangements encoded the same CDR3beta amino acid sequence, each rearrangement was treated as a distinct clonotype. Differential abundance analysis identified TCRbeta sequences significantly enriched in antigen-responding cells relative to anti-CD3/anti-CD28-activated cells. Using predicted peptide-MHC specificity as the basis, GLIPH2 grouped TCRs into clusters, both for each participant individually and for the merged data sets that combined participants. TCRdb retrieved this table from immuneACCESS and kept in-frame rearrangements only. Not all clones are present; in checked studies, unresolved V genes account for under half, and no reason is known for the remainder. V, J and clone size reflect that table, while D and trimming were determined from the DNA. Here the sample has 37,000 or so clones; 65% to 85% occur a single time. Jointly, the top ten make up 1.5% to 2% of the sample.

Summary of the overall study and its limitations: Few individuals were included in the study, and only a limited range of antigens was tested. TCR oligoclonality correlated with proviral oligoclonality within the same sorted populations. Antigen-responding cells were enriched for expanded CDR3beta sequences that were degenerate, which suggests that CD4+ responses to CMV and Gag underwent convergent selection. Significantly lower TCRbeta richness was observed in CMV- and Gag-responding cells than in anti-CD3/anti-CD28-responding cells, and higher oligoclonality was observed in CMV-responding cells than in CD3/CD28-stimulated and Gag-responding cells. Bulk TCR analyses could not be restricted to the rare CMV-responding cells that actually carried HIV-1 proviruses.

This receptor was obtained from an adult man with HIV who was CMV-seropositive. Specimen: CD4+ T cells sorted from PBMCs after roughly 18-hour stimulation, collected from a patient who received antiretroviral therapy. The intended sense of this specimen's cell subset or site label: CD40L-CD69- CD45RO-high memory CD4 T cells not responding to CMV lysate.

The nucleotide sequence is given as TGTGCCAGCAGTTACGGGACTAGCGGGGGGCTCGCAGATACGCAGTATTTT. It translates as CASSYGTSGGLADTQYF. Here the chain combines TRBV6-2 or TRBV6-3 and TRBJ2-3, with 15 bases in between that match TRBD2. From its cysteine to its phenylalanine, the CDR3 spans 17 amino acids. The DNA shown is the 51-base CDR3, in frame from base 1. V trim: 2 bases; J trim: 4 bases; unmatched bases: 4. According to the germline V gene, CDR1 reads MNHEY and CDR2 reads SVGEGT.